The TCR beta chain described here comes from a study of T cells in Graves' hyperthyroidism and ophthalmopathy. This clonotype was detected many times. Uncontrolled infection, other autoimmune disease, pregnancy or lactation excluded patients. The CDR3 runs 14 residues. In germline, CDR1 is SGHRS, CDR2 YFSETQ. Trimming removed 2 bases from V and 5 bases from J, with 13 bases in between. Researchers amplified the TCR beta CDR3 regions from RNA transcripts. A first-round RT-PCR of the TCR CDR3 used the HTBI primer set. TCRdb redid the calling of the multiplex PCR reads with MiXCR, one entry per CDR3 protein. This table holds under 750,000 distinct CDR3 sequences, about 17% found once.

The receptor's source is a woman in her forties or fifties with Graves' hyperthyroidism that later progressed to Graves' ophthalmopathy. This rearrangement joins TRBV5-1 to TRBJ1-1; unclear D gene. Material for sequencing was blood. For the CDR3, the DNA is TGCGCCAGCAGCTTAACCGGGCCCCCTACTGAAGCTTTCTTT. It yields the protein CASSLTGPPTEAFF.